The clone carrying this T cell receptor beta chain was counted only a few times. What it binds is not known. This specimen belongs to a study of cytomegalovirus exposure and HLA in healthy donors. General study findings and limits: Productive status was seen about 90% or about 30% of the time for most TCR beta V segments in an earlier analysis.

Donors were nominally healthy when sampled, though unrecorded immune exposures were likely. PCR amplification relied on 60 Vbeta primers (plus 13 Jbeta primers). Data came from immunoSEQ multiplex PCR; TCRdb stores just in-frame clones and leaves some out. Counted here are 150,000 or so clones, over 65% occurring once; the ten biggest clones make up about 4.7%. Germline trimming cut 5 bases from V and 4 bases from J; bases unmatched to any gene: 10. This CDR3 spans 16 amino acids. The germline gives CDR1 SGHTA, CDR2 FQGNSA. The sequenced material came from PBMCs. The TCR sequence derives from a man aged 18 to 29 in good health and CMV-seropositive. J is TRBJ2-1 and V is TRBV7-2; 8 positions match TRBD2. The CDR3 region is CASSLHSGTIYNEQFF. CDR3 nucleotide sequence: TGTGCCAGCAGCCTGCATAGCGGGACCATATACAATGAGCAGTTCTTC.